The 11 T cell receptor beta chains listed next were all sequenced from one sample in a study of blood T cells in healthy people across ages. Next came a second PCR, run for roughly 6 to 11 cycles, which used a sample-barcoded 5' primer along with a J-beta primer mix. TCRdb reprocessed the 5' RACE reads via MiXCR and lists one record per CDR3 protein. The sample has 760,000 or so distinct CDR3 sequences, 20% to 25% seen once; the top ten hold under 9.5%. The sample was also linked to a second study, of T cells of mothers and their children.

The sequencing sample was made of blood. These receptors all come from a boy between 10 and 17 years old in good health.

V gene TRBV12-3 or TRBV12-4 combines with J gene TRBJ1-2; 9 bases agree with TRBD1. The CDR3 has 15 residues. The ends lost 5 bases at V and 4 bases at J; junction bases unmatched: 8. The CDR3 DNA sequence: TGTGCCAGCAGTCCCTCGACAGGGGGAGGCTATGGCTACACCTTC. Protein product: CASSPSTGGGYGYTF.

This rearrangement joins TRBV4-3 to TRBJ2-5; 8 nucleotides align to TRBD2. This CDR3 spans 15 amino acids. The ends lost 0 bases at V and 2 bases at J; junction bases unmatched: 2. Germline values: CDR1 LGHNA, CDR2 YSLEER. CDR3 loop: CASSQDPGGQETQYF. CDR3 DNA sequence: TGCGCCAGCAGCCAAGACCCGGGAGGGCAAGAGACCCAGTACTTC.

The chain carries TRBV5-1 and TRBJ2-5; D unclear. The CDR3 contains 15 residues. V was pared by 0 bases and J by 2 bases, with 11 bases between. Germline V gene data show CDR1 as SGHRS and CDR2 as YFSETQ. CDR3 amino acids: CASSLAIGQQETQYF. For the CDR3, the DNA is TGCGCCAGCAGCTTGGCAATTGGTCAGCAAGAGACCCAGTACTTC.

V usage is TRBV10-3 and J usage is TRBJ1-2; D uncertain. The germline V gene encodes CDR1 ENHRY and CDR2 SYGVKD. The CDR3 consists of 12 residues. Trimming stripped 4 bases from V and 5 bases from J, with 8 bases between. CDR3 coding DNA: TGTGCCATCAGTGGACCGGGATATGGCTACACCTTC. It translates to CAISGPGYGYTF.

The chain has TRBV6-5 and TRBJ1-2; D is unresolved. Trimming left V 2 bases short and J 8 bases short, with 18 bases between. Germline assignment: CDR1 MNHEY and CDR2 SVGAGI. This CDR3 region has 15 residues. DNA of the CDR3: TGTGCCAGCAGTTACGCCCCCCTAGGTCCCTCGGGCTACACCTTC. It translates to CASSYAPLGPSGYTF.

The chain uses TRBV12-3 or TRBV12-4 and TRBJ2-1; 10 bases align to TRBD2. V was pared by 5 bases and J by 8 bases, with 6 bases of the junction left unmatched. The CDR3 has 14 amino acids. CDR3 DNA sequence: TGTGCCAGCAGTCCCGGACTAGCGGCTGATGAGCAGTTCTTC. Its translation is CASSPGLAADEQFF.

This chain uses TRBV20-1 with TRBJ2-3; no definite D call. Trimming left V 2 bases short and J 3 bases short, with 6 bases between. Germline CDR1 DFQATT, CDR2 SNEGSKA (reference sequence). CDR3 length equals 12 residues. This CDR3 is CSARPPTDTQYF. The CDR3 DNA reads TGCAGTGCTAGACCGCCTACAGATACGCAGTATTTT.

This clonotype has more than one count but fewer than ten. The chain uses TRBV28 and TRBJ2-2; a weak D match, TRBD1 (5 bases). CDR1 and CDR2 (germline): MDHEN, SYDVKM. Trimming left V 8 bases short and J 1 base short, with 11 bases between. CDR3 length equals 14 residues. The CDR3 DNA reads as TGTGCCAGCTACTCCGGACAGAACACCGGGGAGCTGTTTTTT. Translation: CASYSGQNTGELFF.

This clonotype was counted a few times. This rearrangement joins TRBV24-1 to TRBJ2-1; D gene uncertain. Germline V gene sequence: CDR1 KGHDR, CDR2 SFDVKD. This CDR3 has 13 amino acids. V was shortened by 3 bases and J by 10 bases, with 12 bases between the two germline ends. The CDR3 DNA sequence: TGTGCCACCAGTGATGGCGGTATGGACGAGCAGTTCTTC. Protein: CATSDGGMDEQFF.

This clonotype has only a few counts. The CDR3 reads CASSQSGAWNEQFF. In DNA, the CDR3 is TGCGCCAGCAGCCAATCGGGAGCTTGGAATGAGCAGTTCTTC. This chain links TRBV4-1 with TRBJ2-1; D is perhaps TRBD2 (6 bases). V lost 2 bases to trimming and J lost 7 bases, with 12 bases between them. Germline CDR1 is MGHRA and CDR2 is YSYEKL. This CDR3 region has 14 residues.

The gene calls are TRBV9 and TRBJ2-5, with 7 bases identical to TRBD2. V was pared by 3 bases and J by 4 bases, with 9 bases of the junction left unmatched. The CDR3 loop spans 15 amino acids. In germline, CDR1 is SGDLS, CDR2 YYNGEE. CDR3 nucleotide sequence: TGTGCCAGCAGCGGCGGGGGTGGTTTTTTAGAGACCCAGTACTTC. This translates into CASSGGGGFLETQYF. Complete variable domain (other parts from reference TRBV9 and TRBJ2-5): DSGVTQTPKHLITATGQRVTLRCSPRSGDLSVYWYQQSLDQGLQFLIQYYNGEERAKGNILERFSAQQFPDLHSELNLSSLELGDSALYFCASSGGGGFLETQYFGPGTRLLVL.